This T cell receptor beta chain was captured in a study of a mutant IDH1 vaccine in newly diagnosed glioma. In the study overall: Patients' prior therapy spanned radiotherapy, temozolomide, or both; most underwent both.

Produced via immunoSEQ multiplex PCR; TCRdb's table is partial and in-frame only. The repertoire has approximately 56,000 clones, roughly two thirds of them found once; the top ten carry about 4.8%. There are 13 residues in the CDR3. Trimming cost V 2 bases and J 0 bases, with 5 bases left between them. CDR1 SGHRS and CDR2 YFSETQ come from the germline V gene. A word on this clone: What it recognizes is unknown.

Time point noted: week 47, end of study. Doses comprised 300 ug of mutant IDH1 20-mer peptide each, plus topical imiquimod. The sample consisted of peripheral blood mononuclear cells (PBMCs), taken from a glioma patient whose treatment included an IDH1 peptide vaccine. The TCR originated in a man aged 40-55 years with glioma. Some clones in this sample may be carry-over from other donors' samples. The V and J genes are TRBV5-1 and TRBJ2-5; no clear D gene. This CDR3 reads CASSLAYQETQYF. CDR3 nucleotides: TGCGCCAGCAGCTTAGCCTACCAAGAGACCCAGTACTTC.